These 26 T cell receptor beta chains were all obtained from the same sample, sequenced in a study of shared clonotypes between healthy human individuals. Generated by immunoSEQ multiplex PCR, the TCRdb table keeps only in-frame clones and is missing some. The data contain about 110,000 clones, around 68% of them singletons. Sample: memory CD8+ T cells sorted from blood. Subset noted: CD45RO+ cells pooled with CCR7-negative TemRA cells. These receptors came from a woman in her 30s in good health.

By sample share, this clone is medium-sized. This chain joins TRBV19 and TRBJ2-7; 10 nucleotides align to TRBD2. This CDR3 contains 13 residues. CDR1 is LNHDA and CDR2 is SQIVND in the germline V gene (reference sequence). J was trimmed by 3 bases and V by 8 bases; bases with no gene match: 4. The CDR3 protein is CASGASGSYEQYF. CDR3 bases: TGTGCCAGTGGGGCTAGCGGGAGCTACGAGCAGTACTTC.

For the CDR3, the DNA is TGCGCCAGCAGCCAAGGTCCAGGGGGCTACAATGAGCAGTTCTTC. Translating it yields CASSQGPGGYNEQFF. The chain uses TRBV4-1 and TRBJ2-1, with 7 positions matching TRBD1. Trimming at V came to 1 base and at J to 3 bases, leaving 3 bases not matched to a gene. This CDR3 has 15 residues. Germline CDR1 MGHRA, CDR2 YSYEKL.

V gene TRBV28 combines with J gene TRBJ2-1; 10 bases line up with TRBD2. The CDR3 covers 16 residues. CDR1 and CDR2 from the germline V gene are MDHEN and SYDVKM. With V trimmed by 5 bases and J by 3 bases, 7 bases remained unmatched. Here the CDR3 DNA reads TGTGCCAGCAGTGTCTCTCGGACTAGCGGCTACAATGAGCAGTTCTTC. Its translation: CASSVSRTSGYNEQFF.

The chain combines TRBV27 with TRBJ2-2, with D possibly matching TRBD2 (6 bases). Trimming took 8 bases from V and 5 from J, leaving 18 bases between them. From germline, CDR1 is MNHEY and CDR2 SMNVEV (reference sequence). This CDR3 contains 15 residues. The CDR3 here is CASGEYLGSTGELFF. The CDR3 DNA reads TGTGCCAGCGGAGAGTACCTCGGGAGTACCGGGGAGCTGTTTTTT.

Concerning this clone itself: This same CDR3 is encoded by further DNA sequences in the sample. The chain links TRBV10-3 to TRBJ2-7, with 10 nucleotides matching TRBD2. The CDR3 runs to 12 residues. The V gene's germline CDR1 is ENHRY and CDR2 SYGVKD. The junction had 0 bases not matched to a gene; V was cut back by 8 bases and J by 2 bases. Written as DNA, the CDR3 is TGTGCCATCGGACTAGCGGCCTACGAGCAGTACTTC. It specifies CAIGLAAYEQYF.

The CDR3 sequence is CASSYPTGGGGYTF. DNA of the CDR3: TGTGCCAGCAGCTACCCAACAGGGGGCGGCGGCTACACCTTC. The J gene is TRBJ1-2, the V gene TRBV7-9; 9 nucleotides agree with TRBD1. Germline V gives CDR1 SEHNR, CDR2 FQNEAQ (reference sequence). This CDR3 has 14 amino acids. V lost 4 bases, J lost 8 bases, and 8 bases stayed unmatched.

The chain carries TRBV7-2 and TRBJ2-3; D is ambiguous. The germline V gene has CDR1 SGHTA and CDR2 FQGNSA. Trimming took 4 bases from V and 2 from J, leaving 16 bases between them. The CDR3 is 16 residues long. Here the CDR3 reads CASSSQLAANTDTQYF. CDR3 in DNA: TGTGCCAGCAGCTCCCAACTTGCGGCGAACACAGATACGCAGTATTTT.

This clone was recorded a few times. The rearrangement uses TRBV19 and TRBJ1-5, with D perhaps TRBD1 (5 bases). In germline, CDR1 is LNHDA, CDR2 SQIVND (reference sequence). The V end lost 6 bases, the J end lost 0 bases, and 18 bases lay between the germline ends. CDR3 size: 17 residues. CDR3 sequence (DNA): TGTGCCAGTAGCAGAAACTGGGGGGGGTATAGCAATCAGCCCCAGCATTTT. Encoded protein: CASSRNWGGYSNQPQHF.

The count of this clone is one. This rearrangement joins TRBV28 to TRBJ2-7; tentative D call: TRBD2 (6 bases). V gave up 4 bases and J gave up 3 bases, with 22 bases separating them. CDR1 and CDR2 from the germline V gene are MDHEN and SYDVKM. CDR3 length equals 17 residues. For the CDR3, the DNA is TGTGCCAGCAGTTCCCTCTTATCCCGGGGGAGAGACTACGAGCAGTACTTC. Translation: CASSSLLSRGRDYEQYF.

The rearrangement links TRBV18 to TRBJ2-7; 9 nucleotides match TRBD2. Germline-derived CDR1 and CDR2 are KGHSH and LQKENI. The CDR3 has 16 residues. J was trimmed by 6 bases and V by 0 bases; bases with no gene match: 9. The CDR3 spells CASSPPGAAGGREQYF. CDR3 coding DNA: TGTGCCAGCTCACCACCGGGGGCAGCGGGAGGACGCGAGCAGTACTTC. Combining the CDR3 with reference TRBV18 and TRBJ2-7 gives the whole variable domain NAGVMQNPRHLVRRRGQEARLRCSPMKGHSHVYWYRQLPEEGLKFMVYLQKENIIDESGMPKERFSAEFPKEGPSILRIQQVVRGDSAAYFCASSPPGAAGGREQYFGPGTRLTVT.

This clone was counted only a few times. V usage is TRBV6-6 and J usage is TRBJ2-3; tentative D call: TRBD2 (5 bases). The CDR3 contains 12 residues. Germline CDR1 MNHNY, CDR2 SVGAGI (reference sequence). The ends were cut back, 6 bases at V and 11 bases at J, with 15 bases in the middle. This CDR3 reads CASSPPGSGQYF. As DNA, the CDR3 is TGTGCCAGCAGCCCCCCGGGAAGTGGGCAGTATTTT.

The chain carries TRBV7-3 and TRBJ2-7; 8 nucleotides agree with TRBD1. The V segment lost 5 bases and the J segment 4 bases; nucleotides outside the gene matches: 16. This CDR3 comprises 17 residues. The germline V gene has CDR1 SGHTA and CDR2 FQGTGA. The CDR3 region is CASSPHPLRTGPYEQYF. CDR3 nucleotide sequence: TGTGCCAGCAGCCCACACCCCCTTAGGACAGGGCCGTACGAGCAGTACTTC.

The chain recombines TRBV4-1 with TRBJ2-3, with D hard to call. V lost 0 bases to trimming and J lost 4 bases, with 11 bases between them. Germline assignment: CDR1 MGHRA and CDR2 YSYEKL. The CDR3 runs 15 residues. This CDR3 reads CASSQDRRSSDTQYF. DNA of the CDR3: TGCGCCAGCAGCCAAGATCGCCGGAGCTCAGATACGCAGTATTTT.

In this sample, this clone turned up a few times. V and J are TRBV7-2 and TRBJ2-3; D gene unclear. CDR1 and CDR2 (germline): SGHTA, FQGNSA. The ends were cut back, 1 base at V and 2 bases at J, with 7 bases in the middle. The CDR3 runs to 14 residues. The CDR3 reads CASSLDYITDTQYF. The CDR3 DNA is TGTGCCAGCAGCTTAGACTACATCACAGATACGCAGTATTTT.

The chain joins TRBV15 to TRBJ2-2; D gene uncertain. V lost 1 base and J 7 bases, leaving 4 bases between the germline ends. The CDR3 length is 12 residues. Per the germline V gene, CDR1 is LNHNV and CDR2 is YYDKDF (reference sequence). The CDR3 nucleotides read TGTGCCACCAGCAGAGGGGGCGGGGAGCTGTTTTTT. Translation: CATSRGGGELFF.

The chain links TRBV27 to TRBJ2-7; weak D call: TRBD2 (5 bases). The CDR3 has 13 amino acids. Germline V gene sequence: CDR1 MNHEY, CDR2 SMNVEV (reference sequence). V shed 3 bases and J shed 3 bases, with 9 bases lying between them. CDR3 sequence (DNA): TGTGCCAGCAGTTTTGGGAGTCACTACGAGCAGTACTTC. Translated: CASSFGSHYEQYF.

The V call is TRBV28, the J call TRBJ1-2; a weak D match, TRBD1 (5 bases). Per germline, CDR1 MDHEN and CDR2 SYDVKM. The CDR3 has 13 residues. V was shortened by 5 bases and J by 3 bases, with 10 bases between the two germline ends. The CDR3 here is CASSPGTDYGYTF. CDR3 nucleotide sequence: TGTGCCAGCAGTCCTGGGACGGACTATGGCTACACCTTC.

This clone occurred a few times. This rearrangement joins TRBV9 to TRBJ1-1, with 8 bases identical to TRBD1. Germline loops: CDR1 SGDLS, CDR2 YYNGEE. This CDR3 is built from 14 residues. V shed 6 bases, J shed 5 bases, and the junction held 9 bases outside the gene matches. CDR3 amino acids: CASTATGGRTEAFF. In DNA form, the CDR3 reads TGTGCCAGCACCGCTACAGGGGGAAGAACTGAAGCTTTCTTT.

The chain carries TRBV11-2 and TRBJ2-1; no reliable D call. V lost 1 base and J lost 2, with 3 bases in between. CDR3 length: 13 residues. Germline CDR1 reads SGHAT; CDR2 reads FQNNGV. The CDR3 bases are TGTGCCAGCAGCTTAGGGGCCTACAATGAGCAGTTCTTC. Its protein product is CASSLGAYNEQFF.

The CDR3: CASSLFLYEQYF. CDR3 coding DNA: TGTGCCAGCAGTTTATTCCTCTACGAGCAGTACTTC. J is TRBJ2-7 and V is TRBV28; no clear D gene. The CDR3 extends over 12 amino acids. The V end lost 1 base, the J end lost 3 bases, and 4 bases lay between the germline ends. Germline CDR1 is MDHEN and CDR2 is SYDVKM.

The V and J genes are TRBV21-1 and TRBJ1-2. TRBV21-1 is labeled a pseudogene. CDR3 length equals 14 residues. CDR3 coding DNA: TGTGCCAGCAGCAAATCGGTAGGGTCCTATGGCTACACCTTC. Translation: CASSKSVGSYGYTF.

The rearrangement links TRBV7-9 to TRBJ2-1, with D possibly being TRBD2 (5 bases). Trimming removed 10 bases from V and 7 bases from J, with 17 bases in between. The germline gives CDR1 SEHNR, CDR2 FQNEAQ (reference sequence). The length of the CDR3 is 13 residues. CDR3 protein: CATRVDRGNEQFF. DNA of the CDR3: TGTGCCACCCGGGTTGATCGCGGGAATGAGCAGTTCTTC.

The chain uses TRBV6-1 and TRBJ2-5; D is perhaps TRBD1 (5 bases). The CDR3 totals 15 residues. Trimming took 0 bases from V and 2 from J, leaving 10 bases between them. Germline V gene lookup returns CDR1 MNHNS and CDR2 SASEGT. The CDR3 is CASSEAGGQQETQYF. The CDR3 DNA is TGTGCCAGCAGTGAAGCTGGCGGACAACAAGAGACCCAGTACTTC.

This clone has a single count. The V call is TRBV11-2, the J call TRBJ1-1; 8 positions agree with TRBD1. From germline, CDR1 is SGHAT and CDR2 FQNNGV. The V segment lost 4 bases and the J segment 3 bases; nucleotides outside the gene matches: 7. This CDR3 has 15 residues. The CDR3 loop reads CASSSPGGADTEAFF. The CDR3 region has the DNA TGTGCCAGCAGCTCACCAGGGGGCGCAGACACTGAAGCTTTCTTT.

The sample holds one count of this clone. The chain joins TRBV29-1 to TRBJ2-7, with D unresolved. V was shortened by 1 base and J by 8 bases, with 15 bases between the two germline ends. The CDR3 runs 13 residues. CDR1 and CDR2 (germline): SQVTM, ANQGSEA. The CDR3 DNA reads TGCAGCGTTGAAGGAATAGGGATAGGGCAGCAGTACTTC. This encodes CSVEGIGIGQQYF.

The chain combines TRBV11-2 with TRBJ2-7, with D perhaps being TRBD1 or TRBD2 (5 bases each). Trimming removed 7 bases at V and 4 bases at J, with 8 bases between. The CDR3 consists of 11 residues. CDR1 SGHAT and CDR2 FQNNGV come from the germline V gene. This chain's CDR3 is CASTGGYEQYF. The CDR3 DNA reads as TGTGCCAGCACTGGGGGTTACGAGCAGTACTTC.